This T cell receptor (beta chain) is from a study of blood T cell repertoires in COVID-19. Study in general: Samples representing acute and convalescent COVID-19 were sourced from the United States, Italy and Spain. T cells, B-cell-depleted T cells, or PBMCs provided the cDNA or gDNA that served as material.

CDR1 is SGHRS and CDR2 is YFSETQ in the germline V gene. Trimming pared 6 bases from V and 0 bases from J, leaving 13 bases between. The CDR3 extends over 14 amino acids. Authors' methods: Estimation of nucleated cell counts relied on the amplification of reference gene primers. Sequencing was performed with immunoSEQ multiplex PCR; in TCRdb, only in-frame clones are kept and a portion is missing. V and J calls and clone size are given by that table; D and trimming were obtained from the DNA. The profile shows under 450,000 clones, less than 90% of them singletons. Enrollment of patients from Seattle took place during active infection, with longitudinal follow-up.

The chain is built from TRBV5-1 and TRBJ2-7; perhaps TRBD1 as D (6 bases). Material for sequencing was peripheral blood. The sequence derives from a woman in her fifties or sixties with COVID-19, enrolled during active disease. CDR3 in DNA: TGCGCCAGCACCCCGGACAGCACCTCCTACGAGCAGTACTTC. Translating gives CASTPDSTSYEQYF. The full variable domain, its missing parts supplied by reference TRBV5-1 and TRBJ2-7, is KAGVTQTPRYLIKTRGQQVTLSCSPISGHRSVSWYQQTPGQGLQFLFEYFSETQRNKGNFPGRFSGRQFSNSRSEMNVSTLELGDSALYLCASTPDSTSYEQYFGPGTRLTVT.